The 20 T cell receptor beta chains listed next were all sequenced from one sample in a study of blood T cell repertoires in COVID-19. Assay used: immunoSEQ multiplex PCR; TCRdb lists only in-frame clones, some missing. The sample lists some 200,000 clones; approximately 89% were seen once. The source material was peripheral blood. The receptor set was obtained from an older woman with acute or convalescent COVID-19.

This clone has more than one count but fewer than ten. The V and J genes are TRBV10-3 and TRBJ2-7; D not certain. Germline CDR1 is ENHRY and CDR2 is SYGVKD. The germline V and J ends were trimmed by 6 bases and 7 bases, with 13 bases remaining between them. The CDR3 covers 12 residues. The CDR3 loop reads CAIRTQSREQYF. CDR3 sequence (DNA): TGTGCCATCAGAACCCAAAGTAGAGAGCAGTACTTC.

This chain connects TRBV10-1 to TRBJ2-7; 9 bases are a match to TRBD1. Germline CDR1 is WNHNN and CDR2 is SYGVQD (reference sequence). The CDR3 has 14 amino acids. V dropped 3 bases and J dropped 2; count of bases not matched to a gene: 2. The CDR3 DNA is TGCGCCAGCAGTGACGGACAGGGGCCCTACGAGCAGTACGTC. Translated, it gives CASSDGQGPYEQYV.

V and J are TRBV6-5 and TRBJ2-2; TRBD2 matches 7 bases. Germline loops: CDR1 MNHEY, CDR2 SVGAGI. This CDR3 is built from 14 residues. After removal of 8 bases from V and 1 base from J, the junction contained 4 bases not matched to a gene. The CDR3 sequence is CASGSSGNTGELFF. CDR3 DNA: TGTGCCAGCGGGTCTAGCGGGAACACCGGGGAGCTGTTTTTT.

The CDR3 reads CASSRRRTSGYNEQFF. The CDR3 DNA reads TGTGCCAGCAGCCGGAGGCGGACTAGCGGATACAATGAGCAGTTCTTC. The chain recombines TRBV11-3 with TRBJ2-1; TRBD2 aligns across 10 bases. Germline CDR1 and CDR2: SGHNT and YENEEA. The CDR3 extends over 16 amino acids. The ends lost 5 bases at V and 4 bases at J; junction bases unmatched: 8.

The chain uses TRBV29-1 and TRBJ2-3, with a weak D call TRBD1 (5 bases). The CDR3 spans 11 residues. V dropped 5 bases and J dropped 5 bases, with 8 bases sitting between them. CDR1 and CDR2 (germline): SQVTM, ANQGSEA. In nucleotides, the CDR3 is TGCAGCGTTCGAAGGGGAGATACGCAGTATTTT. Encoded protein: CSVRRGDTQYF.

The chain combines TRBV3-1 (or the pseudogene TRBV3-2) with TRBJ1-1; D gene unclear. Trimming took 0 bases from V and 0 from J, leaving 8 bases between them. This CDR3 is built from 15 residues. Looked up from germline, CDR1 is LGHDT and CDR2 is YNNKEL (reference sequence). As DNA, the CDR3 is TGTGCCAGCAGCCAAGACAGAATCATGAACACTGAAGCTTTCTTT. It translates to CASSQDRIMNTEAFF.

Only a few counts were recorded for this clone. The rearrangement joins TRBV10-1 to TRBJ2-5; TRBD1 agrees at 8 bases. The J segment lost 7 bases and the V segment lost 3 bases, leaving 7 bases of the junction unmatched. Germline loops: CDR1 WNHNN, CDR2 SYGVQD (reference sequence). The CDR3 covers 14 residues. The CDR3 DNA reads TGCGCCAGCAGTGAACAGGGGGTGCAGGCGACCCAGTACTTC. It specifies CASSEQGVQATQYF.

This chain joins TRBV5-1 and TRBJ2-5, with 9 bases that match TRBD1. The CDR3 covers 15 residues. Losses at the gene ends were 4 bases for V and 4 bases for J; bases not matched to a gene: 8. Per germline, CDR1 SGHRS and CDR2 YFSETQ. CDR3 nucleotide sequence: TGCGCCAGCAGCCTGGGACAGGGCTTGTTAGAGACCCAGTACTTC. Translation gives CASSLGQGLLETQYF.

The chain joins TRBV5-5 to TRBJ1-6; D may be TRBD1 (6 bases). Per the germline V gene, CDR1 is SGHKS and CDR2 is YYEKEE (reference sequence). The CDR3 contains 14 residues. Between the trimmed V and J ends, which lost 3 bases and 10 bases, there was a span of 14 bases. CDR3 loop: CASSSGTLESPLHF. The CDR3 bases are TGTGCCAGCAGCTCCGGGACACTGGAATCACCCCTCCACTTT.

The V and J genes are TRBV12-5 and TRBJ1-5; tentatively, D is TRBD1 (5 bases). CDR3 length equals 17 residues. With 3 bases removed from V and 0 bases from J, the gap between germline ends came to 15 bases. Germline V gene sequence: CDR1 LGHNT, CDR2 FRNRAP. The CDR3 spells CASGFDPGSYSNQPQHF. The CDR3 DNA is TGTGCTAGTGGTTTTGACCCAGGGTCTTATAGCAATCAGCCCCAGCATTTT.

The V call is TRBV18, the J call TRBJ2-1; possible D gene TRBD2, 7 bases. Trimming shortened V by 2 bases and J by 6 bases, and 17 bases separated the two germline ends. Germline lookup yields CDR1 KGHSH and CDR2 LQKENI. The CDR3 contains 16 residues. CDR3 DNA sequence: TGTGCCAGCTCACCAAAAGAGGGGGGGACGAGCAATGAGCAGTTCTTC. As protein: CASSPKEGGTSNEQFF. Variable domain in full (rest from reference TRBV18 and TRBJ2-1): NAGVMQNPRHLVRRRGQEARLRCSPMKGHSHVYWYRQLPEEGLKFMVYLQKENIIDESGMPKERFSAEFPKEGPSILRIQQVVRGDSAAYFCASSPKEGGTSNEQFFGPGTRLTVL.

The gene calls are TRBV7-3 and TRBJ1-6, with D possibly TRBD1 on 5 matching bases. The CDR3 is 13 amino acids. Trimming took off 0 bases at V and 8 bases at J, with 5 bases between the two ends. Germline assignment: CDR1 SGHTA and CDR2 FQGTGA. CDR3 nucleotides: TGTGCCAGCAGCTTAACCAGGGATTCACCCCTCCACTTT. Encoded protein: CASSLTRDSPLHF.

With regard to this clone: Distinct nucleotide sequences in the sample also encode this CDR3. The chain uses TRBV29-1 and TRBJ1-4, with 10 nucleotides matching TRBD1. Germline V gives CDR1 SQVTM, CDR2 ANQGSEA. This CDR3 contains 13 residues. With V trimmed by 4 bases and J by 8 bases, 4 bases remained unmatched. CDR3 sequence: CSVGGQGTEKLFF. The CDR3, as DNA: TGCAGCGTTGGGGGACAGGGGACCGAAAAACTGTTTTTT.

V usage is TRBV5-1 and J usage is TRBJ1-4; 7 bases fit TRBD1. This CDR3 has 15 residues. The junction had 12 bases not matched to a gene; V was cut back by 5 bases and J by 8 bases. Per the germline V gene, CDR1 is SGHRS and CDR2 is YFSETQ. CDR3 sequence reads: CASRRNRGEGEKLFF. DNA of the CDR3: TGCGCCAGCAGAAGGAACAGGGGAGAAGGGGAAAAACTGTTTTTT.

The rearrangement uses TRBV7-9 and TRBJ1-1; D is undetermined. The V gene's germline CDR1 is SEHNR and CDR2 FQNEAQ (reference sequence). The CDR3 sequence is 12 residues long. V lost 2 bases to trimming and J lost 6 bases, with 7 bases between them. In DNA, the CDR3 is TGTGCCAGCAGCTTACCCCTTTCTGAAGCTTTCTTT. Protein product: CASSLPLSEAFF. Using reference TRBV7-9 and TRBJ1-1 for the parts outside the CDR3, the full variable domain is DTGVSQNPRHKITKRGQNVTFRCDPISEHNRLYWYRQTLGQGPEFLTYFQNEAQLEKSRLLSDRFSAERPKGSFSTLEIQRTEQGDSAMYLCASSLPLSEAFFGQGTRLTVV.

The chain links TRBV18 to TRBJ1-1; 7 bases align to TRBD1. J gave up 1 base and V 3 bases, and 14 bases lay outside the gene matches. Germline V gives CDR1 KGHSH, CDR2 LQKENI. The CDR3 has 18 amino acids. The CDR3 is CASSPATGSEGGNTEAFF. The CDR3, as DNA: TGTGCCAGCTCACCGGCGACAGGGTCGGAAGGGGGGAACACTGAAGCTTTCTTT.

This clone was found once. The V call is TRBV10-2, the J call TRBJ2-1; D not resolved. V shed 4 bases and J shed 0 bases, with 10 bases lying between them. This CDR3 contains 15 residues. Germline V gives CDR1 WSHSY, CDR2 SAAADI. As DNA, the CDR3 is TGCGCCAGCAGTGTCGTCGGTAGCTCCTACAATGAGCAGTTCTTC. Encoded protein: CASSVVGSSYNEQFF.

J is TRBJ1-2 and V is TRBV11-3, with D unresolved. CDR3 length: 14 amino acids. CDR1 is SGHNT, CDR2 YENEEA, per germline. Trimming stripped 8 bases from V and 1 base from J, with 14 bases between. The CDR3, as DNA: TGTGCCAGCGCAATGGAGCAACTTAACTATGGCTACACCTTC. It codes for CASAMEQLNYGYTF. The whole variable domain, remainder taken from reference TRBV11-3 and TRBJ1-2, is EAGVVQSPRYKIIEKKQPVAFWCNPISGHNTLYWYLQNLGQGPELLIRYENEEAVDDSQLPKDRFSAERLKGVDSTLKIQPAELGDSAVYLCASAMEQLNYGYTFGSGTRLTVV.

The chain is built from TRBV27 and TRBJ2-1; TRBD1 matches at 9 bases. V lost 5 bases and J lost 4; bases outside the gene matches: 6. This CDR3 is built from 15 residues. Germline CDR1 reads MNHEY; CDR2 reads SMNVEV (reference sequence). The CDR3 loop reads CASSRGTGSYNEQFF. DNA for the CDR3: TGTGCCAGCAGTCGAGGGACAGGGTCTTACAATGAGCAGTTCTTC.

The V gene is TRBV5-5, the J gene TRBJ2-7; D remains unclear. Germline CDR1 is SGHKS and CDR2 is YYEKEE (reference sequence). CDR3 length: 14 amino acids. Trimming pared 4 bases from V and 0 bases from J, leaving 11 bases between. This chain's CDR3 is CASSPARFSYEQYF. CDR3 nucleotides: TGTGCCAGCAGCCCGGCGCGGTTCTCCTACGAGCAGTACTTC.